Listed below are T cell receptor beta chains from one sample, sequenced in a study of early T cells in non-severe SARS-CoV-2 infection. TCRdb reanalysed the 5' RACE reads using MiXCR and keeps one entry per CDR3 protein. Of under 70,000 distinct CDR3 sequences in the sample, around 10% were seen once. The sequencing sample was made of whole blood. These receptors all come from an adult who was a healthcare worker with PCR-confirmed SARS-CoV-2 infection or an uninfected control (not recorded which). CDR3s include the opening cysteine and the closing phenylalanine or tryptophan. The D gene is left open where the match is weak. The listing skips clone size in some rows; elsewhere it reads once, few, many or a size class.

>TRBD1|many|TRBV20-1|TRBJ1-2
CSARDQGAPTNYGYTF
TGCAGTGCTAGAGATCAGGGGGCCCCGACTAACTATGGCTACACCTTC
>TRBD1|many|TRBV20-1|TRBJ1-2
CSARSGTGVTYGYTF
TGCAGTGCTAGGTCGGGGACAGGGGTGACCTATGGCTACACCTTC
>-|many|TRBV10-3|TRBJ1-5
CAISDMAMQPQHF
TGTGCCATCAGTGATATGGCAATGCAGCCCCAGCATTTT
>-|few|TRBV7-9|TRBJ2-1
CASSLDGGANEQFF
TGTGCCAGCAGCTTAGATGGGGGTGCGAATGAGCAGTTCTTC
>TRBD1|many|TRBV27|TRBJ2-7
CASSWGTGSYEQYF
TGTGCCAGCAGTTGGGGGACAGGGTCATACGAGCAGTACTTC
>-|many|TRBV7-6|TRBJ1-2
CASSLESGHPYGYTF
TGTGCCAGCAGCTTAGAATCGGGACACCCCTATGGCTACACCTTC
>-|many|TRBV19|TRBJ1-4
CASNPQGSEKLFF
TGTGCCAGTAACCCCCAGGGGAGTGAAAAACTGTTTTTT
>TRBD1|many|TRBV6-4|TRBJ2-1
CASSDEGTGLAF
TGTGCCAGCAGTGACGAGGGGACAGGCCTCGCCTTC
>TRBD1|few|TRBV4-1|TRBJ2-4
CASSHRQGPGAKNIQYF
TGCGCCAGCAGCCACCGACAGGGGCCAGGGGCCAAAAACATTCAGTACTTC
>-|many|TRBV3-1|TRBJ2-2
CASRPRLAGELFF
TGTGCCAGCAGACCCCGACTAGCCGGGGAGCTGTTTTTT
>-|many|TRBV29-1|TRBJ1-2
CSVTTRGNNYGYTF
TGCAGCGTTACTACCAGGGGCAATAACTATGGCTACACCTTC
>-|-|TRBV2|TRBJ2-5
CASSSGHQETQYF
TGTGCCAGCAGTTCGGGACACCAAGAGACCCAGTACTTC
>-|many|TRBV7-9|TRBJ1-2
CASSLGGSKAVAEDTF
TGTGCCAGCAGCTTAGGCGGGAGCAAGGCAGTGGCTGAGGACACCTTC
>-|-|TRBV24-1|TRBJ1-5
CATSEAGVNQPQHF
TGTGCCACCAGTGAGGCAGGGGTCAATCAGCCCCAGCATTTT
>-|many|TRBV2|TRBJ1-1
CASSEQQTEAFF
TGTGCCAGCAGTGAGCAGCAGACTGAAGCTTTCTTT
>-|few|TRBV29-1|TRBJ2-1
CSGHRLGNEQFF
TGCAGCGGCCACCGGTTAGGGAATGAGCAGTTCTTC
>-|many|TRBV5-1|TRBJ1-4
CASSLAQPNEKLFF
TGCGCCAGCAGCTTGGCACAGCCAAATGAAAAACTGTTTTTT
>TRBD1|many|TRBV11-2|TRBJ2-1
CASRRPGTGANEQFF
TGTGCCAGCAGAAGGCCCGGGACAGGGGCCAATGAGCAGTTCTTC
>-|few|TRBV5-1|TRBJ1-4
CASSLGTHDEKLFF
TGCGCCAGCAGCTTGGGAACGCACGATGAAAAACTGTTTTTT
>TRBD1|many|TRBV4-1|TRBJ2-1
CASSQRQGIEQFF
TGCGCCAGCAGCCAACGACAGGGGATTGAGCAGTTCTTC
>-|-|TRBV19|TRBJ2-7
CASSSGSGFNEQYF
TGTGCCAGTAGCTCCGGGTCGGGGTTCAACGAGCAGTACTTC
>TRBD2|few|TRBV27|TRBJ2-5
CASSLFGEGIETQYF
TGTGCCAGCAGTTTATTTGGGGAGGGGATAGAGACCCAGTACTTC
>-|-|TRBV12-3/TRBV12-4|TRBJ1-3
CASTVVRAGNTIYF
TGTGCCAGCACTGTCGTCCGGGCTGGAAACACCATATATTTT
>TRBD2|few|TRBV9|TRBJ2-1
CASSPYMTSGGANEQFF
TGTGCCAGCAGCCCCTACATGACTAGCGGGGGGGCCAATGAGCAGTTCTTC
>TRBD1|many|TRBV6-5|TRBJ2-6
CASSYDRGSSGANVLTF
TGTGCCAGCAGTTACGACAGGGGGAGCTCTGGGGCCAACGTCCTGACTTTC
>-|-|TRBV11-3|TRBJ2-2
CASSFTGFANTGELFF
TGTGCCAGCAGTTTTACGGGGTTCGCGAACACCGGGGAGCTGTTTTTT
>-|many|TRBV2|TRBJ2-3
CASSDSGAGTDTQYF
TGTGCCAGCAGTGATTCGGGGGCGGGCACAGATACGCAGTATTTT
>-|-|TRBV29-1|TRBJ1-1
CSVERLMNTEAFF
TGCAGCGTTGAGCGACTGATGAACACTGAAGCTTTCTTT
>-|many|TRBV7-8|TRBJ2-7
CASSLMGDEQYF
TGTGCCAGCAGCCTGATGGGGGACGAGCAGTACTTC
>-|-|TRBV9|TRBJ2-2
CASSVGRITGELFF
TGTGCCAGCAGCGTAGGTCGGATCACCGGGGAGCTGTTTTTT
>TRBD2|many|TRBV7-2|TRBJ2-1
CASSLGGGVPYNEQFF
TGTGCCAGCAGCTTAGGGGGGGGAGTCCCCTACAATGAGCAGTTCTTC
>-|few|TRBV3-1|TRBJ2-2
CASSQDWELNTGELFF
TGTGCCAGCAGCCAAGACTGGGAGCTGAACACCGGGGAGCTGTTTTTT
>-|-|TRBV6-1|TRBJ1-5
CASREKWDQPQHF
TGTGCCAGCAGGGAAAAATGGGATCAGCCCCAGCATTTT
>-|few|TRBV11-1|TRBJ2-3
CASSTSGDTQYF
TGTGCCAGCAGCACCTCCGGAGATACGCAGTATTTT
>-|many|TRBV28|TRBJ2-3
CASSFGYWTLAASDTQYF
TGTGCCAGCAGTTTTGGCTATTGGACCCTCGCGGCTTCAGATACGCAGTATTTT
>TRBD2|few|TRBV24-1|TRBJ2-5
CATSDSRTSGSVTETQYF
TGTGCCACCAGTGACTCCAGGACTAGCGGGAGCGTTACTGAGACCCAGTACTTC
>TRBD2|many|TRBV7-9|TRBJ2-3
CASSSRVERGRSSTDTQYF
TGTGCCAGCAGCTCCCGCGTCGAGCGGGGACGCTCTAGCACAGATACGCAGTATTTT
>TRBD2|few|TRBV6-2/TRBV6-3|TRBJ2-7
CASSSQGRGRHEQYF
TGTGCCAGCAGTTCCCAAGGGAGGGGTAGGCACGAGCAGTACTTC
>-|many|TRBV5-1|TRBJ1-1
CASSLGWEANTEAFF
TGCGCCAGCAGCTTGGGATGGGAGGCGAACACTGAAGCTTTCTTT
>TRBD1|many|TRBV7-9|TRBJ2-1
CASSRRQGLYNEQFF
TGTGCCAGCAGCCGTAGACAGGGGCTATACAATGAGCAGTTCTTC
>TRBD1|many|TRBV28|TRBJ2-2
CASKFGDRTNTGELFF
TGTGCCAGCAAATTCGGGGACAGGACGAACACCGGGGAGCTGTTTTTT
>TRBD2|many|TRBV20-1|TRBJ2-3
CSVLAGEATDTQYF
TGCAGTGTTCTAGCGGGGGAAGCCACAGATACGCAGTATTTT
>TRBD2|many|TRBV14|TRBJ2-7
CASRLTSGNIDEQYF
TGTGCCAGCCGCCTCACTAGCGGGAATATAGACGAGCAGTACTTC
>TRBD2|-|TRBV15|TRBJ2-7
CATSRGGTSNEQYF
TGTGCCACCAGCAGAGGCGGGACTAGCAACGAGCAGTACTTC
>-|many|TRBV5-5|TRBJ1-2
CASSLDRVFGYTF
TGTGCCAGCAGCTTGGACAGGGTTTTTGGCTACACCTTC
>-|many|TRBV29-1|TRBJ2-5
CSVEGRDQETQYF
TGCAGCGTTGAGGGCAGGGACCAAGAGACCCAGTACTTC
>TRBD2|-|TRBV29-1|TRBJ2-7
CSVATSGSYEQYF
TGCAGCGTTGCAACTAGCGGGAGTTACGAGCAGTACTTC
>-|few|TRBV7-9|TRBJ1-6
CASSLAGDNSPLHF
TGTGCCAGCAGCTTAGCAGGGGATAATTCACCCCTCCACTTT
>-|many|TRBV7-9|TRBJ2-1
CASSSGKSLGERQFF
TGTGCCAGCAGCTCCGGAAAATCGTTGGGAGAGAGGCAGTTCTTC
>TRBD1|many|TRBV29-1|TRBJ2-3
CSAQLRTGPDTQYF
TGCAGCGCTCAACTCCGGACAGGCCCAGATACGCAGTATTTT
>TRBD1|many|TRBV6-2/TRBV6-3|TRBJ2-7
CASSPPGTVYEQYF
TGTGCCAGCAGTCCTCCCGGGACAGTTTACGAGCAGTACTTC
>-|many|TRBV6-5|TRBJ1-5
CASSADLRVGQPQHF
TGTGCCAGCAGCGCAGACCTGCGGGTGGGTCAGCCCCAGCATTTT
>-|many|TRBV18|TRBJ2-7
CASSRASSYEQYF
TGTGCCAGCTCACGTGCTAGCTCCTACGAGCAGTACTTC
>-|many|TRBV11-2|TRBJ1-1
CAVTRAYTEAFF
TGTGCCGTCACGAGGGCGTACACTGAAGCTTTCTTT
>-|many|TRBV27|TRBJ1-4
CASSFRGSNEKLFF
TGTGCCAGCAGTTTCCGCGGGTCTAATGAAAAACTGTTTTTT
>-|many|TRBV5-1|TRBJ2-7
CASSLGTDHYEQYF
TGCGCCAGCAGCCTAGGGACTGACCACTACGAGCAGTACTTC
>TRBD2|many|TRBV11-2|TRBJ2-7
CASSPGLAGPSSYEQYF
TGTGCCAGCAGCCCCGGACTAGCGGGTCCGAGCTCCTACGAGCAGTACTTC
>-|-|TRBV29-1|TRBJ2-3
CSVALKVGTDTQYF
TGCAGCGTTGCCCTCAAGGTTGGCACAGATACGCAGTATTTT
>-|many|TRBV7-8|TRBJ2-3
CATRDQSTDTQYF
TGTGCCACCCGGGACCAAAGCACAGATACGCAGTATTTT
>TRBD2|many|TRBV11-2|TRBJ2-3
CASSASYGLVGDTQYF
TGTGCCAGCAGCGCGTCATACGGACTAGTTGGGGATACGCAGTATTTT